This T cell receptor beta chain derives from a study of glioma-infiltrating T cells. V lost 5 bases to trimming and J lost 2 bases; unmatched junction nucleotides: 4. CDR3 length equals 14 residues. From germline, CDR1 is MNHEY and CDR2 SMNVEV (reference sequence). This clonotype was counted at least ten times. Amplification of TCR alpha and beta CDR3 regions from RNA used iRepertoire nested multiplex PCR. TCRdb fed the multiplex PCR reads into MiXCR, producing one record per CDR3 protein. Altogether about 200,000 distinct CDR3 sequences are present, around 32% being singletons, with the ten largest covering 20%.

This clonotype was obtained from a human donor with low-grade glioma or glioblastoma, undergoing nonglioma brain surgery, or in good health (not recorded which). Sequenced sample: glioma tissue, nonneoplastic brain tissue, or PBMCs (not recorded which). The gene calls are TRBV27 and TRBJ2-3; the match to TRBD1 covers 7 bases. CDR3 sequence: CASSRDRDTDTQYF. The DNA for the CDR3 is TGTGCCAGCAGTCGGGACAGAGACACAGATACGCAGTATTTT.